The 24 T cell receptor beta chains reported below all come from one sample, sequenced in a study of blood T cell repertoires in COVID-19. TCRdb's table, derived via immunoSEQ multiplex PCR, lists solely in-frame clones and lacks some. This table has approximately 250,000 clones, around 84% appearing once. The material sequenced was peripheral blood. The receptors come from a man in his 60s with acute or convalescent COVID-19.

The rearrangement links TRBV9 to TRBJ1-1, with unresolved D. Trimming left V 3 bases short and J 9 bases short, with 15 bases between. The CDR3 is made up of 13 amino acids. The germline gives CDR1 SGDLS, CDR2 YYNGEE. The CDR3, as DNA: TGTGCCAGCAGCGAGGCCCCGGGATTCAAAGCTTTCTTT. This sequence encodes CASSEAPGFKAFF.

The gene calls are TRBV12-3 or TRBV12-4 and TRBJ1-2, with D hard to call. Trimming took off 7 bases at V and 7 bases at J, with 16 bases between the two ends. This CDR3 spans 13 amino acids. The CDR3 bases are TGTGCCAGCACCCGGGAAACCTCCACTGGCTACACCTTC. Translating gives CASTRETSTGYTF.

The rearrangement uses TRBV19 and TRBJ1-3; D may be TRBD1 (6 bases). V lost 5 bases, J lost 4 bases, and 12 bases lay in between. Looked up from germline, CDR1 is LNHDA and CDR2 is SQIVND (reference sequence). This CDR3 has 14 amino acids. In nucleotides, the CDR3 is TGTGCCAGTAGTCCCGGACAGACAGGAAACACCATATATTTT. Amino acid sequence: CASSPGQTGNTIYF.

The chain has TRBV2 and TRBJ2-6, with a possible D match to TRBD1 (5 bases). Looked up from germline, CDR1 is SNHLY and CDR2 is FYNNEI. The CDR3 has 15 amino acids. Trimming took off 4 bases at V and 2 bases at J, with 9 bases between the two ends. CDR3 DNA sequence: TGTGCCAGCAGTGGCGACAGAACTGGGGCCAACGTCCTGACTTTC. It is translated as CASSGDRTGANVLTF.

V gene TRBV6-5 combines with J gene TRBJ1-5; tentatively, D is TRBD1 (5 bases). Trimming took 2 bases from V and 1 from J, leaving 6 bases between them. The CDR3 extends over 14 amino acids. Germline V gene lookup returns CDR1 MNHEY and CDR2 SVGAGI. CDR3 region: CASSYGASNQPQHF. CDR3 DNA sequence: TGTGCCAGCAGTTACGGGGCCAGCAATCAGCCCCAGCATTTT.

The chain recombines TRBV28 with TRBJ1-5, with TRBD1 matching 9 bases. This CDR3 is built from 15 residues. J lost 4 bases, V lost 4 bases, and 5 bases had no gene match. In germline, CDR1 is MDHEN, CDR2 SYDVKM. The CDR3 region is CASSSWDRANQPQHF. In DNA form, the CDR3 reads TGTGCCAGCAGTTCGTGGGACAGGGCTAATCAGCCCCAGCATTTT.

This chain's CDR3 is CATAWSFSTDTQYF. The CDR3 nucleotides are TGTGCCACCGCATGGAGTTTTTCCACAGATACGCAGTATTTT. This chain connects TRBV27 to TRBJ2-3; D unclear. CDR1 is MNHEY and CDR2 is SMNVEV in the germline V gene (reference sequence). This CDR3 is built from 14 residues. V was clipped by 10 bases and J by 2 bases, with 16 bases between them.

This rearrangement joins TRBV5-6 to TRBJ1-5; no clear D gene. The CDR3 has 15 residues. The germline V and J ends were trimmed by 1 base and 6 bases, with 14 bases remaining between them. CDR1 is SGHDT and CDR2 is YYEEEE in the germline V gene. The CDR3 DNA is TGTGCCAGCAGCTTGAGACTGGGGAGAGGTCAGCCCCAGCATTTT. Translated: CASSLRLGRGQPQHF.

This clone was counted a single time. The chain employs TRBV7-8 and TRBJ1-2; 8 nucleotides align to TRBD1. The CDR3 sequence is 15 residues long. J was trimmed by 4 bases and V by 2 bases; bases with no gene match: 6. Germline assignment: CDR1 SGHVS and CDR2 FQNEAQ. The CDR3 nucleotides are TGTGCCAGCAGCTTATCGGGGACAGGACTCTATGGCTACACCTTC. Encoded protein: CASSLSGTGLYGYTF.

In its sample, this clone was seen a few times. Here the CDR3 DNA reads TGTGCCAGCAGGAGCGGGGGGGACACCTACGAGCAGTACTTC. Its translation: CASRSGGDTYEQYF. The J gene is TRBJ2-7, the V gene TRBV6-5; TRBD2 agrees at 10 bases. Germline V gene sequence: CDR1 MNHEY, CDR2 SVGAGI. J was trimmed by 2 bases and V by 6 bases; bases with no gene match: 4. This CDR3 comprises 14 residues.

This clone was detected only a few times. The CDR3 sequence is CASSPQGGSNGYTF. CDR3 sequence (DNA): TGTGCCAGCAGTCCCCAAGGGGGATCTAATGGCTACACCTTC. This chain uses TRBV9 with TRBJ1-2, with a tentative D call TRBD1 (6 bases). Trimming shortened V by 5 bases and J by 6 bases, and 17 bases separated the two germline ends. CDR1 and CDR2 (germline): SGDLS, YYNGEE. The CDR3 contains 14 residues. The whole variable domain, remainder taken from reference TRBV9 and TRBJ1-2, is DSGVTQTPKHLITATGQRVTLRCSPRSGDLSVYWYQQSLDQGLQFLIQYYNGEERAKGNILERFSAQQFPDLHSELNLSSLELGDSALYFCASSPQGGSNGYTFGSGTRLTVV.

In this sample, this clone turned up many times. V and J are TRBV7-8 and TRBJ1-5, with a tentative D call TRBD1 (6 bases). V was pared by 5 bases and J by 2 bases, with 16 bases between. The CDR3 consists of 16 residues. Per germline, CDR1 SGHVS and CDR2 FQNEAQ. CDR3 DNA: TGTGCCAGCAGCGATGGCAACAGGGTTCGCAATCAGCCCCAGCATTTT. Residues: CASSDGNRVRNQPQHF.

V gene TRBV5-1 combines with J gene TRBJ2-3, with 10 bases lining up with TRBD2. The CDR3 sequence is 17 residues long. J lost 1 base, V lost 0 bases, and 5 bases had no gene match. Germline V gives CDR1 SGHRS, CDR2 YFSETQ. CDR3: CASSLAPAGGRTDTQYF. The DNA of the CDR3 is TGCGCCAGCAGCTTGGCCCCAGCGGGGGGGCGCACAGATACGCAGTATTTT.

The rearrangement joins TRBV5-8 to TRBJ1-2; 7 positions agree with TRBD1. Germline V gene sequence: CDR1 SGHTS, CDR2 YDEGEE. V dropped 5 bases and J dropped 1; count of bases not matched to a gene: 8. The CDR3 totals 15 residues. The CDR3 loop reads CASRPRDRVNYGYTF. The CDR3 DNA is TGTGCCAGCAGACCGCGAGACAGGGTTAACTATGGCTACACCTTC. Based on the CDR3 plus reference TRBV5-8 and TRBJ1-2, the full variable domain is EAGVTQSPTHLIKTRGQQATLRCSPISGHTSVYWYQQALGLGLQFLLWYDEGEERNRGNFPPRFSGRQFPNYSSELNVNALELEDSALYLCASRPRDRVNYGYTFGSGTRLTVV.

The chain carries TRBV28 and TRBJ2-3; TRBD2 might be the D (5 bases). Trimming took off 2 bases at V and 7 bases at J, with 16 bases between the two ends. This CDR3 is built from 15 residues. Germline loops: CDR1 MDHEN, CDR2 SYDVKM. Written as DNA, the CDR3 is TGTGCCAGCAGTTTAGATCGGACTCCCAACTATACGCAGTATTTT. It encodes CASSLDRTPNYTQYF.

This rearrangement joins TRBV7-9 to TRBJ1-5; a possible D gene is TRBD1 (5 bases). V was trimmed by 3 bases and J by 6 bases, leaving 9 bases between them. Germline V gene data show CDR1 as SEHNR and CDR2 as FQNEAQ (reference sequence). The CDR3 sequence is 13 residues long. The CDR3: CASSLGGSQPQHF. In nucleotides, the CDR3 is TGTGCCAGCAGCTTGGGGGGGAGTCAGCCCCAGCATTTT.

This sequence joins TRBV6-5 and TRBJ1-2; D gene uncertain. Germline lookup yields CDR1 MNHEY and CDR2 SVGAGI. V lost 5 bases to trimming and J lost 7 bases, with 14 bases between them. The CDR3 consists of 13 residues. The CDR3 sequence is CASSPGLRGGYTF. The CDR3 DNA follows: TGTGCCAGCAGTCCAGGACTTCGGGGTGGCTACACCTTC.

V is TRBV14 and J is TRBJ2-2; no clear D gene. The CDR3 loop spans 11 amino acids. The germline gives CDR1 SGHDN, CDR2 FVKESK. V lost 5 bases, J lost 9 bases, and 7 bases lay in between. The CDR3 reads CASSAYRELFF. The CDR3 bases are TGTGCCAGCAGCGCCTATAGGGAGCTGTTTTTT.

The CDR3 loop reads CASSLGGQLTDTQYF. DNA for the CDR3: TGTGCCAGCAGCTTAGGAGGACAACTCACAGATACGCAGTATTTT. The chain is built from TRBV7-2 and TRBJ2-3; perhaps TRBD1 as D (5 bases). Deletions cut 1 base from V and 2 bases from J, with 10 bases between. This CDR3 contains 15 residues. Per the germline V gene, CDR1 is SGHTA and CDR2 is FQGNSA.

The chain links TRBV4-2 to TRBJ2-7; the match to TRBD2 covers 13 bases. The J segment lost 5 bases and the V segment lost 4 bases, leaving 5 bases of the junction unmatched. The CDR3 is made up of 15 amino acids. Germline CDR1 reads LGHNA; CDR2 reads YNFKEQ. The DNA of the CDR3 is TGTGCCAGCAGCCTACGGACTAGCGGGAGTAACGAGCAGTACTTC. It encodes CASSLRTSGSNEQYF.

This CDR3 reads CASSPAGGVSYEQYF. DNA of the CDR3: TGTGCCAGCAGCCCCGCGGGGGGCGTATCTTACGAGCAGTACTTC. The chain has TRBV11-2 and TRBJ2-7; 8 nucleotides match TRBD2. J gave up 4 bases and V 5 bases, and 10 bases lay outside the gene matches. In germline, CDR1 is SGHAT, CDR2 FQNNGV. The CDR3 is 15 residues long.

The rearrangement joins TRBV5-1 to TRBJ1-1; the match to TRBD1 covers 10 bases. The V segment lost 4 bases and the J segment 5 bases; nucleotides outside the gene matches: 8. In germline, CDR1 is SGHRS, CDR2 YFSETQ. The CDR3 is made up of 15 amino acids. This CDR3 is CASSGTGARGTEAFF. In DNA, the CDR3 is TGCGCCAGCAGCGGGACAGGGGCCCGAGGGACTGAAGCTTTCTTT.

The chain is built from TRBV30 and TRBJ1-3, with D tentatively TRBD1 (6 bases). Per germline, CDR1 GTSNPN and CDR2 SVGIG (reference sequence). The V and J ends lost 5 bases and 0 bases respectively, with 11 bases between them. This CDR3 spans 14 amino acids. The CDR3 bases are TGTGCCTGGCAACAGGGCGCCTCTGGAAACACCATATATTTT. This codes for CAWQQGASGNTIYF.

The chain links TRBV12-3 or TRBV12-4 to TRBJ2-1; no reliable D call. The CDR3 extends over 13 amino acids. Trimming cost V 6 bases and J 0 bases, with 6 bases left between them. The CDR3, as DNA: TGTGCCAGCAGGACGGGCTCCTACAATGAGCAGTTCTTC. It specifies CASRTGSYNEQFF.